Listed below are T cell receptor beta chains from one sample, sequenced in a study of cytomegalovirus exposure and HLA in healthy donors. Here immunoSEQ multiplex PCR was the method, and the copy in TCRdb shows in-frame clones only, minus some. The data contain 270,000 or so clones, roughly 85% of them seen just once; the ten biggest clones take up around 4.2%. Input material: PBMCs. All receptors come from a man aged 35 to 55 in good health and CMV-seropositive. The CDR3 runs from the conserved cysteine through the conserved F or W. A D gene is named only where the DNA matches it firmly. Clone size, where shown, is once, few, many, or a class for clones that have expanded.

d_gene	v_gene	j_gene	abundance	CDR3nt	CDR3aa
-	TRBV5-8	TRBJ1-2	-	TGTGCCAGCAGCTTGTACATGTATTATGGCTACACCTTC	CASSLYMYYGYTF
TRBD2	TRBV6-5	TRBJ2-1	-	TGTGCCAGCAGTTCCCTACTAGCGGGAGGGGGGGATGAGCAGTTCTTC	CASSSLLAGGGDEQFF
TRBD1	TRBV5-1	TRBJ2-5	-	TGCGCCAGCAGCCCCAGGACAGGGGAAGAGACCCAGTACTTC	CASSPRTGEETQYF
TRBD2	TRBV6-1	TRBJ2-1	few	TGTGCCAGCAGCGCCGGACTAGCCAATGAGCAGTTCTTC	CASSAGLANEQFF
-	TRBV25-1	TRBJ2-7	-	TGTGCCAGCAGTACATCCGAGCGCTCCATCTACGAGCAGTACTTC	CASSTSERSIYEQYF
TRBD2	TRBV27	TRBJ2-7	-	TGTGCCAGCAGCTCACTAGCGGGAGGACCCTACGAGCAGTACTTC	CASSSLAGGPYEQYF
TRBD2	TRBV30	TRBJ2-3	-	TGTGCCTGGAGCCTTACACGGGGCCGGACTAGCGGTACGCAGTATTTT	CAWSLTRGRTSGTQYF
TRBD1	TRBV7-6	TRBJ2-7	-	TGTGCCAGCAGCCTATACAGGGGGCCGAACTACGAGCAGTACTTC	CASSLYRGPNYEQYF
-	TRBV9	TRBJ2-2	-	TGTGCCAGCACCTCGGCGGGGACGAACACCGGGGAGCTGTTTTTT	CASTSAGTNTGELFF
-	TRBV7-3	TRBJ2-2	-	TGTGCCAGCAGCCTTCTTTTGAACACCGGGGAGCTGTTTTTT	CASSLLLNTGELFF
-	TRBV18	TRBJ1-4	once	TGTGCCAGCTCACTCGATCCGGTGGGCACTAATGAAAAACTGTTTTTT	CASSLDPVGTNEKLFF
TRBD1	TRBV5-1	TRBJ2-2	few	TGCGCCAGCAGCTCCTGGGGACAGGGAAACACCGGGGAGCTGTTTTTT	CASSSWGQGNTGELFF
-	TRBV19	TRBJ1-2	-	TGTGCCAGTGGCATACAGGTTAACTATGGCTACACCTTC	CASGIQVNYGYTF
-	TRBV4-1	TRBJ1-2	-	TGCGCCAGCAGCCATCATACATATCGCCGGGAGGGCTATGGCTACACCTTC	CASSHHTYRREGYGYTF
-	TRBV10-2	TRBJ1-5	-	TGCGCCAGCAGTGCATTGCAGGACAATCAGCCCCAGCATTTT	CASSALQDNQPQHF
-	TRBV30	TRBJ2-2	-	TGTGCCTGGAGCCAACAGAACACCGGGGAGCTGTTTTTT	CAWSQQNTGELFF
TRBD2	TRBV6-1	TRBJ2-1	-	TGTGCCAGCAGACCGACTAGCGGGGTTGGGAATGAGCAGTTCTTC	CASRPTSGVGNEQFF
TRBD1	TRBV19	TRBJ1-1	few	TGTGCCAGTAGTATGACCGACAGGGGGGGCACTGAAGCTTTCTTT	CASSMTDRGGTEAFF
-	TRBV12-2	TRBJ2-5	-	TGTGCAAGTCGCCCCAAGGGAGAGGGCGGGAGGGAGACCCAGTACTTC	CASRPKGEGGRETQYF
-	TRBV5-1	TRBJ2-7	-	TGCGCCAGCAGCTTGGCCCGGAGGGATCGAGACGAGCAGTACTTC	CASSLARRDRDEQYF
TRBD1	TRBV15	TRBJ1-1	-	TGTGCCACCAGCTCCGGGACAGGGGGCAACACTGAAGCTTTCTTT	CATSSGTGGNTEAFF
TRBD1	TRBV4-1	TRBJ1-1	-	TGCGCCAGCAGCCAACCCCGACAGGGTGCCACTGAAGCTTTCTTT	CASSQPRQGATEAFF
TRBD2	TRBV7-3	TRBJ2-2	-	TGTGCCAGCAGCCCCAGTGGACTAGCGGGATCCGGGGAGCTGTTTTTT	CASSPSGLAGSGELFF
TRBD2	TRBV7-2	TRBJ2-7	-	TGTGCCAGCAGTCGCGGACTAGCGGTGGGCTACGAGCAGTACTTC	CASSRGLAVGYEQYF
-	TRBV7-2	TRBJ1-2	-	TGTGCCAGCAGCTTAGATTCAGGCTTGAACTATGGCTACACCTTC	CASSLDSGLNYGYTF
TRBD1	TRBV7-8	TRBJ1-5	-	TGTGCCAGCAGCCTTAACAGGGGGGCTCAGCCCCAGCATTTT	CASSLNRGAQPQHF
-	TRBV6-6	TRBJ2-7	-	TGTGCCAGCAGTTACGGGCAGTACTCCTACGAGCAGTACTTC	CASSYGQYSYEQYF
TRBD2	TRBV7-2	TRBJ2-3	-	TGTGCCAGCAGCTTACCTCTAGGACTAGCGGGAGGGCCGGGAGATACGCAGTATTTT	CASSLPLGLAGGPGDTQYF
-	TRBV7-9	TRBJ1-1	-	TGTGCCAGCAGCTCCAGGGTTCCTGAAGCTTTCTTT	CASSSRVPEAFF
-	TRBV19	TRBJ2-2	-	TGTGCCAGTAGTCCTCCGGACTTCACCGGGGAGCTGTTTTTT	CASSPPDFTGELFF
TRBD1	TRBV19	TRBJ1-1	-	TGTGCCAGTAGTGTCACAGGGGATATGAACACTGAAGCTTTCTTT	CASSVTGDMNTEAFF
TRBD1	TRBV6-1	TRBJ2-7	-	TGTGCCAGCAGTGAAGGGACAGGGGCTATCTACGAGCAGTACTTC	CASSEGTGAIYEQYF
-	TRBV4-1	TRBJ2-3	-	TGCGCCAGCAGCCAAGGGTTCGGCGGGTCTAGCACAGATACGCAGTATTTT	CASSQGFGGSSTDTQYF
-	TRBV4-2	TRBJ1-6	-	TGTGCCAGCAGCCAACCTCGGGGGAGAAATTCACCCCTCCACTTT	CASSQPRGRNSPLHF
-	TRBV28	TRBJ1-2	-	TGTGCCAGCAGTTTACCTCACAGGGGCTACACCTTC	CASSLPHRGYTF
TRBD2	TRBV28	TRBJ2-1	-	TGTGCCAGCAGCTCCGGACTAGCGGGAGTGGGTGAGCAGTTCTTC	CASSSGLAGVGEQFF
TRBD1	TRBV5-1	TRBJ1-2	-	TGCGCCAGCAGCTTGGCACAGGGGGACTATGGCTACACCTTC	CASSLAQGDYGYTF
-	TRBV7-3	TRBJ2-3	-	TGTGCCAGCAGCTTAGGCACCACAGATACGCAGTATTTT	CASSLGTTDTQYF
-	TRBV29-1	TRBJ2-7	-	TGCAGCGTTGAAGATCCGGGGGAGTCCTACGAGCAGTACTTC	CSVEDPGESYEQYF
TRBD2	TRBV29-1	TRBJ2-1	-	TGCAGCGTTGAAGATCCTACTAGCGGGAGGGCATTAGGAAATGAGCAGTTCTTC	CSVEDPTSGRALGNEQFF
TRBD2	TRBV5-4	TRBJ2-1	-	TGTGCCAGCAGCTTGGTGACTAGCGGAAAGAATGAGCAGTTCTTC	CASSLVTSGKNEQFF
-	TRBV25-1	TRBJ1-5	many	TGTGCCAGCAGTGACGGGGGGGGTGAGAGCAATCAGCCCCAGCATTTT	CASSDGGGESNQPQHF
-	TRBV5-1	TRBJ2-7	-	TGCGCCAGCAGCGGCAGGGCGTACGAGCAGTACTTC	CASSGRAYEQYF
TRBD2	TRBV29-1	TRBJ2-1	-	TGCAGCGCTCAGCGGACTAGCGGGGCGGGATCCTACAATGAGCAGTTCTTC	CSAQRTSGAGSYNEQFF
TRBD1	TRBV27	TRBJ2-7	-	TGTGCCAGCAGTTTATCGTTCACAGGGGGCCGCTACGAGCAGTACTTC	CASSLSFTGGRYEQYF
-	TRBV28	TRBJ1-2	-	TGTGCCAGCAGTTCCTCCGGGACTCCCGATGGCTACACCTTC	CASSSSGTPDGYTF
-	TRBV11-1	TRBJ2-3	-	TGTGCCAGCAGCTTACTAGGGGGAGTGGGGGCAGATACGCAGTATTTT	CASSLLGGVGADTQYF
-	TRBV6-5	TRBJ1-1	-	TGTGCCAGCAGTTACGCAGGCAGTCACACTGAAGCTTTCTTT	CASSYAGSHTEAFF
TRBD2	TRBV19	TRBJ2-2	-	TGTGCCAGTAGACTCGGGCTAGCGGCCACCGGGGAGCTGTTTTTT	CASRLGLAATGELFF